The TCR beta chain described here comes from a study of OX40 agonist ivuxolimab in advanced cancers. Points from the study as a whole: Averaging showed that CD8+ T cells had more expanded clones than CD4+ did.

Method: immunoSEQ multiplex PCR; TCRdb's copy keeps in-frame clones and lacks some. The sample gives tens of thousands of clones, 84% of which show up once; under 20% is in the top ten. Remarks on this clone: Its antigen is unknown.

Germline V lookup: CDR1 SGHTA, CDR2 FQGTGA. Trimming shortened V by 3 bases and J by 8 bases, and 10 bases separated the two germline ends. The CDR3 loop spans 12 amino acids. This sequence joins TRBV7-3 and TRBJ1-2; D is unclear. This clonotype originated in an adult with an advanced solid tumor such as melanoma, head and neck, liver or kidney cancer. Material: CD4+ or CD8+ T cells sorted from blood, obtained in a trial of the OX40 agonist ivuxolimab. CDR3 in DNA: TGTGCCAGCAGCTTTCGGATAGGCGGCTACACCTTC. Translation gives CASSFRIGGYTF.